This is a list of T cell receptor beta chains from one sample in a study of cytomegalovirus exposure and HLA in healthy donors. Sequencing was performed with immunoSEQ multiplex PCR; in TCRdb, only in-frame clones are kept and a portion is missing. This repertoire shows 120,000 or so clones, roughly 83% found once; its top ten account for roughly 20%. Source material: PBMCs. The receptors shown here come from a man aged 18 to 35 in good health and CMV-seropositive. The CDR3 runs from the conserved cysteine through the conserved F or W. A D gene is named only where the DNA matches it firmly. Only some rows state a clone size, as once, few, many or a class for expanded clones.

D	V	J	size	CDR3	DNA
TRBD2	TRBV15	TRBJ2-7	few	CATSSTAGGAYEQYF	TGTGCCACCAGCAGTACGGCGGGGGGAGCCTACGAGCAGTACTTC
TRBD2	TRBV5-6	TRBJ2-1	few	CASSLALAGVYNEQFF	TGTGCCAGCAGCTTGGCACTAGCGGGGGTGTATAATGAGCAGTTCTTC
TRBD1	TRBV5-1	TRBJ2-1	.	CASSSLDRANNEQFF	TGCGCCAGCAGCTCCCTGGACAGGGCCAACAATGAGCAGTTCTTC
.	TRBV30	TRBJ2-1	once	CAWSLRGFPYNEQFF	TGTGCCTGGAGTTTAAGGGGTTTCCCCTACAATGAGCAGTTCTTC
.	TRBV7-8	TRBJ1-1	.	CASSFQVSGVTEAFF	TGTGCCAGCAGCTTCCAAGTTTCGGGGGTTACTGAAGCTTTCTTT
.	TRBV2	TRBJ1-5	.	CASSEGGQGKGQPQHF	TGTGCCAGCAGTGAAGGGGGCCAGGGGAAGGGCCAGCCCCAGCATTTT
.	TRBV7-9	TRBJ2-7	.	CASSRGYEQYF	TGTGCCAGCAGCCGAGGGTATGAGCAGTACTTC
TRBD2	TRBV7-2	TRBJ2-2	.	CASSLEGGGALDTGELFF	TGTGCCAGCAGCTTAGAAGGCGGGGGGGCCTTAGACACCGGGGAGCTGTTTTTT
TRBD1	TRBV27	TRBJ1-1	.	CASSWTGGVTEAFF	TGTGCCAGCAGTTGGACAGGGGGCGTCACTGAAGCTTTCTTT
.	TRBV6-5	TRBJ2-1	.	CASSTRTGVDEQFF	TGTGCCAGCAGCACTCGGACTGGGGTGGATGAGCAGTTCTTC